These 16 T cell receptor beta chains originate from one sample sequenced in a study of T cells in tuberculosis. Profiled with immunoSEQ multiplex PCR; TCRdb holds only in-frame clones, not every one. The table shows tens of thousands of clones, with roughly 88% occurring only once. Regarding time point: new active TB diagnosis, blood taken before or within 7 days of starting treatment. Sample: PBMCs, taken at tuberculosis diagnosis. The receptors stem from an adult with tuberculosis.

V gene TRBV7-9 combines with J gene TRBJ2-7; TRBD1 matches 7 bases. The CDR3 totals 15 residues. Germline V CDR1 and CDR2: SEHNR, FQNEAQ (reference sequence). Unmatched junction bases numbered 4, after V lost 1 base and J lost 1 base. CDR3 nucleotide sequence: TGTGCCAGCAGCTTAGGACAGGGCCATTCCTACGAGCAGTACTTC. As protein: CASSLGQGHSYEQYF.

CDR3 region: CASSESQGQETQYF. DNA for the CDR3: TGCGCCAGCAGTGAGTCCCAGGGGCAAGAGACCCAGTACTTC. The chain uses TRBV10-1 and TRBJ2-5; a possible D gene is TRBD1 (6 bases). CDR1 is WNHNN and CDR2 is SYGVQD in the germline V gene (reference sequence). CDR3 length equals 14 residues. The V end lost 0 bases, the J end lost 2 bases, and 7 bases lay between the germline ends.

This sequence joins TRBV5-6 and TRBJ1-5; 9 positions match TRBD1. J lost 2 bases, V lost 3 bases, and 6 bases had no gene match. The germline gives CDR1 SGHDT, CDR2 YYEEEE. CDR3 size: 16 residues. In DNA, the CDR3 is TGTGCCAGCAGCTGGGGACAGGGCACAGGCAATCAGCCCCAGCATTTT. This codes for CASSWGQGTGNQPQHF.

The chain combines TRBV2 with TRBJ1-1; D call uncertain. The CDR3 loop spans 15 amino acids. Trimming pared 1 base from V and 1 base from J, leaving 10 bases between. CDR1 is SNHLY, CDR2 FYNNEI, per germline. This chain's CDR3 is CASSEEQVQNTEAFF. The DNA for the CDR3 is TGTGCCAGCAGTGAAGAGCAAGTCCAGAACACTGAAGCTTTCTTT.

This chain joins TRBV6-5 and TRBJ2-2; a possible D gene is TRBD2 (5 bases). This CDR3 is 15 amino acids long. Looked up from germline, CDR1 is MNHEY and CDR2 is SVGAGI. V gave up 6 bases and J gave up 7 bases, with 18 bases separating them. The CDR3 region has the DNA TGTGCCAGCAGACGAACCTCGGGGTCGGGCGGGGAGCTGTTTTTT. Its translation: CASRRTSGSGGELFF.

This rearrangement joins TRBV9 to TRBJ1-1; 8 bases are shared with TRBD1. Unmatched junction bases numbered 11, after V lost 4 bases and J lost 6 bases. This CDR3 contains 15 residues. Looked up from germline, CDR1 is SGDLS and CDR2 is YYNGEE. CDR3 in amino acids: CASSYRTGFVSEAFF. Here the CDR3 DNA reads TGTGCCAGCAGCTATCGGACAGGGTTCGTATCTGAAGCTTTCTTT. The full variable domain, its missing parts supplied by reference TRBV9 and TRBJ1-1, is DSGVTQTPKHLITATGQRVTLRCSPRSGDLSVYWYQQSLDQGLQFLIQYYNGEERAKGNILERFSAQQFPDLHSELNLSSLELGDSALYFCASSYRTGFVSEAFFGQGTRLTVV.

The chain carries TRBV9 and TRBJ2-3; TRBD2 matches at 7 bases. V trimming: 4 bases; J trimming: 3 bases; junction bases outside the gene matches: 8. Germline values: CDR1 SGDLS, CDR2 YYNGEE. CDR3 length: 15 amino acids. The CDR3: CASSPWDGRTDTQYF. Here the CDR3 DNA reads TGTGCCAGCAGCCCTTGGGACGGGAGGACAGATACGCAGTATTTT.

The rearrangement links TRBV6-6 to TRBJ2-2; D unclear. The CDR3 spans 14 residues. The V end was cut by 6 bases, the J end by 3 bases, with 11 bases between. The germline V gene encodes CDR1 MNHNY and CDR2 SVGAGI (reference sequence). CDR3 nucleotide sequence: TGTGCCAGCAGCCAAAACGTAGACACCGGGGAGCTGTTTTTT. Translated, it gives CASSQNVDTGELFF.

The V call is TRBV5-1, the J call TRBJ1-2; 7 bases line up with TRBD1. This CDR3 is 13 amino acids long. J was trimmed by 6 bases and V by 4 bases; bases with no gene match: 6. CDR1 and CDR2 (germline): SGHRS, YFSETQ. CDR3 nucleotide sequence: TGCGCCAGCAGCCCAAACAGGGGTGATGGCTACACCTTC. Translation gives CASSPNRGDGYTF.

A single count supports this clone. In nucleotides, the CDR3 is TGTGCCAGCAGACCGGGACTAGCGGCGTCGTACGCCGGGGAGCTGTTTTTT. The encoded protein is CASRPGLAASYAGELFF. The V call is TRBV7-7, the J call TRBJ2-2, with 11 bases fitting TRBD2. V was clipped by 6 bases and J by 6 bases; unmatched bases: 12. This CDR3 has 17 residues. Looked up from germline, CDR1 is SSHAT and CDR2 is FNYEAQ (reference sequence).

This clone has a handful of counts. This chain links TRBV27 with TRBJ2-3; 10 bases align to TRBD2. The germline gives CDR1 MNHEY, CDR2 SMNVEV (reference sequence). Trimming took 2 bases from V and 1 from J; bases not matched to a gene: 0. The length of the CDR3 is 15 residues. For the CDR3, the DNA is TGTGCCAGCAGTTTACTAGCGGGGGGCACAGATACGCAGTATTTT. Residues: CASSLLAGGTDTQYF.

In its sample, this clone was seen a few times. V is TRBV7-9 and J is TRBJ2-3; 7 bases line up with TRBD2. The CDR3 is made up of 16 amino acids. V lost 6 bases, J lost 4 bases, and 13 bases stayed unmatched. CDR1 and CDR2 (germline): SEHNR, FQNEAQ (reference sequence). The CDR3 loop reads CASSLTFRTRADTQYF. As DNA, the CDR3 is TGTGCCAGCAGTCTTACCTTCAGGACTAGGGCAGATACGCAGTATTTT. The variable domain in full, with the rest retrieved from reference TRBV7-9 and TRBJ2-3, is DTGVSQNPRHKITKRGQNVTFRCDPISEHNRLYWYRQTLGQGPEFLTYFQNEAQLEKSRLLSDRFSAERPKGSFSTLEIQRTEQGDSAMYLCASSLTFRTRADTQYFGPGTRLTVL.

The chain couples TRBV7-2 to TRBJ2-7; the match to TRBD1 covers 12 bases. The J segment lost 4 bases and the V segment lost 3 bases, leaving 7 bases of the junction unmatched. CDR1 is SGHTA, CDR2 FQGNSA, per germline. The CDR3 covers 16 residues. CDR3: CASSFLGTGGSYEQYF. CDR3 nucleotides: TGTGCCAGCAGCTTTCTTGGGACAGGGGGCTCGTACGAGCAGTACTTC.

The V call is TRBV7-2, the J call TRBJ1-6; D is possibly TRBD1 (6 bases). V lost 5 bases to trimming and J lost 2 bases, with 13 bases between them. CDR1 and CDR2 from the germline V gene are SGHTA and FQGNSA. The CDR3 sequence is 16 residues long. In DNA form, the CDR3 reads TGTGCCAGCAGCCGGGGGGGCACGACCTATAATTCACCCCTCCACTTT. Translated, it gives CASSRGGTTYNSPLHF.

The chain uses TRBV27 and TRBJ2-7, with 11 bases fitting TRBD2. Losses at the gene ends were 4 bases for V and 1 base for J; bases not matched to a gene: 9. The CDR3 length is 17 residues. The germline V gene encodes CDR1 MNHEY and CDR2 SMNVEV (reference sequence). The CDR3 nucleotides are TGTGCCAGCAGTTCCCTAACCGGGACTAGCGGTTCCTACGAGCAGTACTTC. Encoded protein: CASSSLTGTSGSYEQYF.

This clone appeared once. This rearrangement joins TRBV20-1 to TRBJ1-1; D remains ambiguous. CDR3 length: 10 amino acids. The V and J ends lost 1 base and 6 bases respectively, with 3 bases between them. The germline V gene encodes CDR1 DFQATT and CDR2 SNEGSKA (reference sequence). CDR3 DNA sequence: TGCAGTGCTAGAGGGCCTGAAGCTTTCTTT. It specifies CSARGPEAFF.